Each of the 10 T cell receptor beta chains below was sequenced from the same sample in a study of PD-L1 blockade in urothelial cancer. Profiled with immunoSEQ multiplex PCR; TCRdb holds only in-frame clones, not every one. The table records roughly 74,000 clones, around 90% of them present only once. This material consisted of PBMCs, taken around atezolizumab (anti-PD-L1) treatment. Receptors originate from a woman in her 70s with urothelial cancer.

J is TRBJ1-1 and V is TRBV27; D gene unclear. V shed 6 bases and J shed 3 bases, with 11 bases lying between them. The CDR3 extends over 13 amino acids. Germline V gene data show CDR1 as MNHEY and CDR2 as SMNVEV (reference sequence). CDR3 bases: TGTGCCAGCAGCCCCGCTTGGCACACTGAAGCTTTCTTT. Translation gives CASSPAWHTEAFF.

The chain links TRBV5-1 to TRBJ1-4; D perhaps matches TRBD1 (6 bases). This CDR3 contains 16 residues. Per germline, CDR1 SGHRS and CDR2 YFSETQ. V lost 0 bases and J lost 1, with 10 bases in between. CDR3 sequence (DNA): TGCGCCAGCAGCTTGGACGGGGACATAACTAATGAAAAACTGTTTTTT. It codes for CASSLDGDITNEKLFF.

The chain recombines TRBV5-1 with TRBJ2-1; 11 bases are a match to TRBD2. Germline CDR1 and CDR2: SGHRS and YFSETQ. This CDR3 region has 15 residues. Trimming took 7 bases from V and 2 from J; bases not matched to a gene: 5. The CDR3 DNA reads TGCGCCAGCGCCCTAGCGGGGGGACCCTACAATGAGCAGTTCTTC. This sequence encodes CASALAGGPYNEQFF.

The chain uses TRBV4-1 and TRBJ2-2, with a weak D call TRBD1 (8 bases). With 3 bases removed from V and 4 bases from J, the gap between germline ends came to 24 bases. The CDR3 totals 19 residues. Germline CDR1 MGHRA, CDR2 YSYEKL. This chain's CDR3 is CASSQGGGQTGGVTGELFF. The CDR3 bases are TGCGCCAGCAGCCAGGGCGGGGGACAAACAGGGGGGGTCACCGGGGAGCTGTTTTTT.

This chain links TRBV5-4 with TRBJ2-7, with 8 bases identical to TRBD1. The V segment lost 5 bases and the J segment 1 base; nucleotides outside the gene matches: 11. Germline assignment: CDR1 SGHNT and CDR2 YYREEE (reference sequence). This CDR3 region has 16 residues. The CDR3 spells CASRKLGTGGSYEQYF. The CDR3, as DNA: TGTGCCAGCAGGAAGCTCGGGACAGGCGGTTCCTACGAGCAGTACTTC.

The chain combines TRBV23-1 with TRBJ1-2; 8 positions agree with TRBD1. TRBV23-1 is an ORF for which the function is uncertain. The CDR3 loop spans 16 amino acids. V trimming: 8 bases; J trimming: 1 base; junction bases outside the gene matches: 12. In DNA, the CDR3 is TGCGCCAGCGGGCCTGGATTGGGACAGGATAACTATGGCTACACCTTC. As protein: CASGPGLGQDNYGYTF.

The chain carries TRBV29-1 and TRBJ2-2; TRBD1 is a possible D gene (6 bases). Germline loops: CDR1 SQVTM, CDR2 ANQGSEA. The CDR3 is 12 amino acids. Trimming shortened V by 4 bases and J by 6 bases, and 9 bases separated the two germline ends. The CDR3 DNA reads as TGCAGCGTTGGGGGGCCCTCCGGGGAGCTGTTTTTT. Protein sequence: CSVGGPSGELFF.

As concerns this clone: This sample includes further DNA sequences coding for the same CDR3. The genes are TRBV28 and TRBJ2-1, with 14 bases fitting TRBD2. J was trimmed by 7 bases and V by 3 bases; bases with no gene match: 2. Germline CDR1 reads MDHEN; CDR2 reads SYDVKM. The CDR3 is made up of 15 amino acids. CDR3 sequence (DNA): TGTGCCAGCAGTTTCGGGACTAGCGGGAGTAATGAGCAGTTCTTC. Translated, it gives CASSFGTSGSNEQFF. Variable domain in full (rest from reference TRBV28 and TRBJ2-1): DVKVTQSSRYLVKRTGEKVFLECVQDMDHENMFWYRQDPGLGLRLIYFSYDVKMKEKGDIPEGYSVSREKKERFSLILESASTNQTSMYLCASSFGTSGSNEQFFGPGTRLTVL.

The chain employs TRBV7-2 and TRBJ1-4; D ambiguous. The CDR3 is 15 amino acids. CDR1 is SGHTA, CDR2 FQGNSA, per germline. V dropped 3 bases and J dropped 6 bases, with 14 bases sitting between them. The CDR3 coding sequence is TGTGCCAGCAGCTTGATTACGGGAAAGCATGAAAAACTGTTTTTT. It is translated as CASSLITGKHEKLFF.

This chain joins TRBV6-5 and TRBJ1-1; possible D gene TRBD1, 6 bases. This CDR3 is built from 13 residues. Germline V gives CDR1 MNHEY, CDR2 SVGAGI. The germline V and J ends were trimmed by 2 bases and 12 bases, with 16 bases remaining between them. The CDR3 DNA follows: TGTGCCAGCAGTTACGGGTTACAGGGAGTCACTTTCTTT. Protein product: CASSYGLQGVTFF.